This T cell receptor beta chain was captured by sequencing in a study of T cells in women clearing cervical HPV infection (dated by TCRdb to 2017 to 2018). Regarding the study in general: Cases were some 26 women with histologically confirmed HPV16-related CIN3 or worse, including a couple of invasive cancers. Controls were around 25 women whose single incident HPV16 infection cleared within 12 months without precancer or cancer developing. A median age of approximately 34 years was observed in cases versus approximately 40 in controls, and no significant differences in baseline characteristics were found. This exploratory proof-of-principle case-control study, nested within the Guanacaste HPV Natural History Study in Costa Rica, compared TCR repertoires among women with different cervical HPV16 outcomes. Since HLA typing was available for only a few women, HLA type could not be ruled out as a confounder. Blood from cases was drawn at the visit where the lesion was first identified, while blood from controls was drawn once the infection was no longer detected. In the parent cohort, more than 8,500 women aged 18 or older were enrolled in Guanacaste, Costa Rica, during about 1992 to 1994 and then followed for less than 8 years. Cases were matched to controls by age within five years and by the year the sample was collected. Among cases, blood sampling came a median of roughly 150 days after lesion detection, with an interquartile range of about 80 to 230 days. Five blinded duplicates per group were added as quality controls, giving some 60 samples: about 50 participants and 10 replicates.

Results and caveats for the whole study, not just this receptor: Because the number of T cells per sample was unknown, the richness differences could reflect varying T-cell content rather than repertoire biology. Lower TRBV6-7 relative abundance was observed in cases than in controls (roughly 0.12% versus 0.15%; Bonferroni P = 0.0008). The cross-sectional design could not show whether associations preceded infection or resulted from it; effector/memory subsets and HPV-specific T cells were not isolated. Across sequencing depths, CIN3+ cases showed significantly higher TCR repertoire richness than controls, but evenness did not differ between the groups. Cases were distinguished from controls with an estimated AUC of about 0.78 by random forest classifiers combining richness and V gene abundances.

On this clone: Which antigen it targets is not known. The read finishes 3 residues shy of the CDR3 end, and the germline J gene is used to complete it.

Using the immunoSEQ assay, multiplex PCR amplified TCR beta CDR3 regions from an average of approximately 1,200 ng of genomic DNA per sample. To correct primer bias, the assay used a complete synthetic TCR repertoire to set an amplification baseline. The amplicons were sequenced using the Illumina platform. In the authors' own workflow: Error correction of the sequences involved clustering with frequency ratios plus a modified nearest-neighbor algorithm, after which the sequences were analyzed in the immunoSEQ Analyzer using IMGT gene definitions. At each rarefaction depth, TCR richness and evenness were averaged across 20 rarefaction repeats, and any sample with fewer sequences than the depth was left out. V, D and J gene relative abundances were compared between groups with Wilcoxon rank sum tests, applying FDR correction. An intraclass correlation of roughly 96% for TCR richness and an average of roughly 76% across 65 or so gene segments were obtained from the blinded duplicates. The table comes from immuneACCESS by way of TCRdb, which keeps in-frame sequences with V and J called. Part of the clones is missing from these tables; in studies checked, under half for an unresolved V gene and the rest for unknown reasons. The V and J calls and clone size were taken over from that table, and D and trimming were inferred from the DNA. The sample table holds about 20,000 clones. The ten largest account for 3% to 4% of the sample.

The germline V gene (reference sequence) gives CDR1 as SEHNR and CDR2 as FQNEAQ. V sheds 4 bases and J sheds 6 bases, leaving 16 bases between their ends. Taken from cysteine to phenylalanine, the CDR3 has 15 residues. The DNA covers only part of the CDR3, 36 bases in frame from base 1. Every participant had a single incident cervical HPV16 infection, and prevalent HPV16 infections were excluded. Cervical HPV DNA was detected by MY09/MY11 PCR, and genotyping was performed by dot-blot hybridization. Fifteen mL of heparinized blood were centrifuged, and the buffy coat was aliquoted, frozen at -30°C, then stored at -80°C. QIAGEN kits were used to extract genomic DNA from the buffy coat specimens.

The sequence derives from a woman aged 18-70 years with a cervical HPV16 infection that either progressed to CIN3+ or cleared (not recorded which). The V and J segments used are TRBV7-9 and TRBJ1-5; TRBD1 is a possible D gene, resting on 5 matching bases. The sample comprised blood buffy coat. The covered CDR3 bases are TGTGCCAGCAGCTCGGGTCTCGGGGGTAGTCAGCCC. It specifies CASSSGLGGSQP. The whole CDR3 reads CASSSGLGGSQPQHF.